This T cell receptor beta chain originates from a study of cytomegalovirus exposure and HLA in healthy donors (dated by TCRdb to about 2017). For context, the study as a whole: According to an earlier analysis of 550 to 750 of the donors, 200 million or so T cells yielded 90 million to 140 million unique TCR beta sequences and roughly 280 Gb of sequence data. Roughly 310 gigabases of sequencing data and 80 million or so unique TCR sequences were included in an early release covering about 620 HLA-typed donors. The genetic ancestry cluster associated with self-reported Caucasian donors included 70% to 85% of the roughly 400 genotyped donors. The study aimed to test whether cataloging public T cell receptors could reveal signatures of past pathogen exposure. Using immunosequencing, the study profiled T cell repertoires from about 650 subjects and related those repertoires to cytomegalovirus serostatus. In addition to the first cohort of 650 to 750 subjects, a separate validation cohort of over 90 different subjects was used. To predict cytomegalovirus infection status, the study brought together high-throughput TCR immunosequencing, statistical association of individual TCRs with disease status, and machine learning. In a later analysis, previously published TCR beta repertoires from about 640 donors were re-analyzed and high-resolution HLA genotyping was added so that TCR occurrence patterns could be studied. The later analysis used no new phenotypic data to find candidate immune exposures, relying instead on TCR beta sequences and their occurrence across donors. To decide whether each TCR beta V gene segment behaved as functional or pseudogenic, an earlier analysis of some 600 of the donors relied on high-throughput TCR beta sequencing. Alongside the repertoire data, information on donor age, sex, ethnicity and CMV serostatus was compiled. A later genetic analysis used genome-wide SNP genotypes for about 65% of the 666 donors, treating that subset as a discovery cohort. Every discovery cohort repertoire had been produced on one sequencing platform. Both class I and class II loci were covered by HLA typing, at four-digit resolution. Typing coverage differed by locus: A, B, C, DRB1 and DQB1 were typed in roughly 620-630 donors, DQA1 in approximately 520, DPA1 in 600 to 610, and DPB1 in just under 480. Because of strong linkage in the cohort, four to six DR-DQ haplotypes were treated as single units for association and clustering. Among a few hundred genotyped donors of the cohort, an average of around 240,000 unique TCR beta nucleotide sequences were sequenced per donor, 15% to 20% of them non-productive. Study-wide conclusions, independent of this receptor: A further reported finding was that TCR beta sequences accurately predicted the HLA-A and HLA-B alleles for most subjects in the first cohort. The sequencing pipeline was judged likely to have produced a cluster of highly shared sequence variants as a technical artifact. At a false discovery rate of 0.05, a later analysis linked some 18,000 TCR beta sequences to specific HLA alleles. A few of the identified cytomegalovirus-associated TCR beta chains were confirmed in vitro to be specific for cytomegalovirus antigens. An earlier analysis of roughly 570 of the donors showed that most TCR beta V segments appeared in productive rearrangements either about 87% or about 30% of the time, which broadly matched IMGT annotations. For the cohort, immune exposure information was limited to CMV serostatus. In a later analysis, several top co-occurrence clusters were reported to appear linked to parvovirus B19, influenza, CMV and Epstein-Barr virus. The classifier was reported to diagnose cytomegalovirus status with high specificity and sensitivity in both the original cohort and the validation cohort. Across donors, most TCR sequences were observed very rarely, whereas some public TCRs were present in many individuals. In a later genetic analysis, fewer N-insertions in productive TCRs were reported among donors in an Asian-associated ancestry cluster than the roughly 640-donor mean. Because HLA typing was unavailable for some donors at each locus, only the typed subset was used in association tests. Assigning TCR associations to individual alleles was difficult when HLA alleles, especially DR and DQ, strongly co-occurred. V-gene and J-gene trimming of TCR beta chains was associated with a missense DCLRE1C variant in a later genetic analysis, and the association was replicated in an independent cohort. In a later analysis, the rate of TCR association differed among HLA loci, with DRB1 alleles having the most associated TCRs and HLA-C alleles having the fewest. In a later analysis, HLA-associated TCR beta chains were found to be more clonally expanded and to have lower generation probabilities than equally common non-associated chains. Presence/absence analyses assumed roughly uniform sequencing depth across donors, an assumption that may not hold. The study listed 170 or so TCR beta chains as associated with cytomegalovirus. Most CMV-associated TCR beta chains appeared to be HLA-restricted in a later analysis, and the HLA associations seemed to be driven largely by CMV exposure. The authors suggested that the approach could potentially be extended to other disease states and immunological phenotypes. Some IMGT-functional V segments, including TRBV6-2 and TRBV6-3, could not be told apart with the 87-base-pair reads, so those segments were excluded. Only TCR beta chains were sequenced in this cohort, and the absence of alpha or paired-chain data limited detectable features. Correlated functional status among segregating V segments might be attributable to linkage disequilibrium, but an unknown experimental factor could not be ruled out. Because counts were too low, about 18 rarely observed V segments, including chromosome 9 orphons, were left out of the earlier analysis of over 550 of the donors.

Library prep was done by the immunoSEQ multiplex PCR assay. The multiplex PCR relied on a mix of 60 forward primers for TCR Vbeta segments and 13 reverse primers for TCR Jbeta segments. The CDR3 region of rearranged TCR beta genes was amplified from genomic DNA by a multiplex PCR assay. The Illumina HiSeq System was used to sequence the amplified TCR beta libraries as 87-base-pair reads. In the source study's methods: A later analysis tallied roughly 76 million unique TCR beta chains across the 600 to 700 repertoires, and approximately 12 million of those chains were shared by two or more donors. To remove PCR and sequencing errors, raw reads were error-corrected and collapsed into unique sequences using a nearest-neighbor algorithm that merged closely related sequences. CDR3 sequences were aligned to IMGT reference sequences to assign V, D and J gene segments. Each retained sequence needed at least a six-nucleotide match to both a V gene segment and a J gene segment. A rearrangement was called productive if the CDR3 had no stop codons and remained in frame with V and J, and every other rearrangement was called non-productive. Following IMGT convention, CDR3 was defined as the stretch from the second conserved V-encoded cysteine to the conserved J-encoded phenylalanine. The earlier analysis of 550 to 650 of the donors excluded any sequence lacking an unambiguous match to a single V gene segment. An earlier analysis of 500 to 700 of the donors classified V segments as functional when productive rearrangements were above 56.7% and as segregating when the standard deviation between donors was above 5%. A statistical classification framework was built to diagnose cytomegalovirus status from the catalog of TCR beta chain sequences. A later analysis assigned V and J genes by comparing TCR nucleotide sequences with IMGT/GENE-DB human TR gene sequences. The TCRdist pipeline was used in a later analysis to assign CDR3 sequences and most-parsimonious VDJ recombination scenarios. In a later analysis, every TCR beta chain was defined by the combination of its CDR3 amino acid sequence and its V-gene family, and reads without a unique V-gene family were dropped. A later analysis removed 500 to 600 highly shared, low-generation-probability nucleotide sequences to deal with suspected cross-contamination and a sequencing artifact. A later analysis calculated a clonal expansion index for each public chain from normalized within-repertoire ranks of inferred template counts. A later analysis computed generation probabilities with a VDJ recombination model fitted to out-of-frame rearrangements, and checked the results against IGoR. A later analysis scored TCR-TCR, TCR-HLA and TCR-CMV co-occurrence with hypergeometric tests, applying a repertoire-size bias correction to TCR pairs. False discovery rates were estimated in a later analysis by permuting HLA or CMV assignments 20 times. In a later analysis, co-occurring TCRs were grouped using DBSCAN, and TCRdist sequence similarity was added for clustering within HLA-allele-positive subsets. Co-occurrence clustering excluded repertoires with fewer than 30,000 or more than 120,000 public chains, plus five with anomalous nucleotide sharing. The table was pulled from immuneACCESS by TCRdb, which kept in-frame rearrangements only. Such tables lose some clones; where checked, under half of the loss comes from unresolved V genes, and the rest has no known cause. V and J calls plus clone size are reproduced from that table; the DNA served to infer D and trimming. In all, the sample holds some 150,000 clones, and roughly 80% of those were seen once. About 4.3% of the sample comes from the top ten.

Per the germline V gene, MNHEY is the CDR1 and SVGAGI is the CDR2. The germline V and J ends show losses of 5 bases and 10 bases respectively, and no gene match explains 11 bases of the junction. The CDR3 covers 15 residues, taking in both the cysteine and the phenylalanine. Only the CDR3 region is kept as DNA, spanning 45 bases read in frame from base 1. As regards this clone: No cognate antigen has been identified for it. No much larger clone exists at a distance of one base, and base qualities are not known.

In total, just over 650 healthy bone marrow donors made up the cohort. All cohort members were sampled while nominally healthy, although unrecorded immune exposures were likely present. The donor tested CMV seropositive, placing the donor among the roughly 270 seropositive members of the cohort. Every donor gave a peripheral blood sample, and the peripheral blood mononuclear cells from that sample were used for TCR beta sequencing. The Qiagen DNeasy Blood Extraction Kit was used to extract genomic DNA from the blood cell samples. The sequencing sample was made of PBMCs. This TCR was recovered from a woman between 40 and 55 years old in good health and CMV-seropositive. Recombination linked TRBV6-5 to TRBJ2-1; 10 middle bases align to TRBD2. The CDR3 reads as follows: CASSASSGRGYEQFF. The nucleotides are TGTGCCAGCAGTGCCTCTAGCGGGAGAGGATACGAGCAGTTCTTC.